The 28 T cell receptor beta chains below all came from one sample that was sequenced in a study of blood T cell repertoires in COVID-19. The repertoire was sequenced with immunoSEQ multiplex PCR; TCRdb's copy has only in-frame clones and lacks some. The table lists roughly 270,000 clones, over 75% of them singletons. Sequenced input: peripheral blood. Every receptor here comes from a young man with active or convalescent COVID-19.

The rearrangement uses TRBV19 and TRBJ1-6; 7 positions match TRBD1. V was clipped by 5 bases and J by 9 bases; unmatched bases: 16. The CDR3 loop spans 17 amino acids. Germline V gene lookup returns CDR1 LNHDA and CDR2 SQIVND (reference sequence). CDR3 residues: CASSDRQGPTTVSPLHF. CDR3 nucleotides: TGTGCCAGTAGTGACCGACAGGGACCGACTACCGTTTCACCCCTCCACTTT. Supplemented by reference TRBV19 and TRBJ1-6, the full variable domain reads DGGITQSPKYLFRKEGQNVTLSCEQNLNHDAMYWYRQDPGQGLRLIYYSQIVNDFQKGDIAEGYSVSREKKESFPLTVTSAQKNPTAFYLCASSDRQGPTTVSPLHFGNGTRLTVT.

The gene calls are TRBV7-9 and TRBJ2-1, with TRBD2 identical over 7 bases. This CDR3 comprises 15 residues. Germline V gene sequence: CDR1 SEHNR, CDR2 FQNEAQ (reference sequence). V shed 8 bases, J shed 8 bases, and the junction held 15 bases outside the gene matches. Here the CDR3 reads CASQGLMGGRHEQFF. The DNA for the CDR3 is TGTGCCAGCCAGGGCCTCATGGGAGGGCGGCATGAGCAGTTCTTC.

This chain links TRBV5-1 with TRBJ2-1, with D possibly being TRBD1 (6 bases). Trimming stripped 4 bases from V and 1 base from J, with 12 bases between. CDR3 size: 15 residues. Germline CDR1 and CDR2: SGHRS and YFSETQ. The CDR3 DNA reads TGCGCCAGCAGCCCGACAGGCGGATCCTACAATGAGCAGTTCTTC. This codes for CASSPTGGSYNEQFF.

The CDR3 bases are TGTGCCAGCAGTTTACAGGCTTTGAACACTGAAGCTTTCTTT. As protein: CASSLQALNTEAFF. The rearrangement joins TRBV2 to TRBJ1-1; D may be TRBD1 (5 bases). Trimming removed 5 bases at V and 0 bases at J, with 10 bases between. From germline, CDR1 is SNHLY and CDR2 FYNNEI. The CDR3 runs 14 residues.

The CDR3 DNA sequence: TGCGCCAGCAGCTCGAGCGGCAAAGAGACCCAGTACTTC. This sequence encodes CASSSSGKETQYF. The rearrangement joins TRBV5-1 to TRBJ2-5, with TRBD2 as a possible D gene (5 bases). The germline V gene encodes CDR1 SGHRS and CDR2 YFSETQ. Deletions cut 3 bases from V and 3 bases from J, with 9 bases between. The CDR3 extends over 13 amino acids.

A single count supports this clone. The chain employs TRBV15 and TRBJ2-5; a possible D gene is TRBD1 (6 bases). V lost 0 bases and J 3 bases, leaving 11 bases between the germline ends. The CDR3 totals 15 residues. The germline CDR1 and CDR2 sequences are LNHNV and YYDKDF (reference sequence). The CDR3: CATSRDGKGEETQYF. CDR3 nucleotide sequence: TGTGCCACCAGCAGAGATGGGAAGGGGGAAGAGACCCAGTACTTC. Supplemented by reference TRBV15 and TRBJ2-5, the full variable domain reads DAMVIQNPRYQVTQFGKPVTLSCSQTLNHNVMYWYQQKSSQAPKLLFHYYDKDFNNEADTPDNFQSRRPNTSFCFLDIRSPGLGDTAMYLCATSRDGKGEETQYFGPGTRLLVL.

This clone was found a few times. This sequence joins TRBV13 and TRBJ1-3; TRBD1 aligns across 10 bases. V was pared by 4 bases and J by 1 base, with 4 bases of the junction left unmatched. This CDR3 is built from 16 residues. The germline gives CDR1 PRHDT, CDR2 FYEKMQ (reference sequence). The CDR3 DNA reads as TGTGCCAGCAGCTCCCGGGACAGGGGATCTGGAAACACCATATATTTT. Translation gives CASSSRDRGSGNTIYF. Complete variable domain (other parts from reference TRBV13 and TRBJ1-3): AAGVIQSPRHLIKEKRETATLKCYPIPRHDTVYWYQQGPGQDPQFLISFYEKMQSDKGSIPDRFSAQQFSDYHSELNMSSLELGDSALYFCASSSRDRGSGNTIYFGEGSWLTVV.

The chain employs TRBV7-2 and TRBJ1-2; D gene unclear. The CDR3 is made up of 16 amino acids. V lost 5 bases, J lost 7 bases, and 23 bases lay in between. Germline V gene data show CDR1 as SGHTA and CDR2 as FQGNSA. In nucleotides, the CDR3 is TGTGCCAGCAGCCAAACCACCCCCTTTGGCCGGGGTGGCTACACCTTC. Residues: CASSQTTPFGRGGYTF. The full variable domain, in which reference TRBV7-2 and TRBJ1-2 provide the parts outside the CDR3, is GAGVSQSPSNKVTEKGKDVELRCDPISGHTALYWYRQSLGQGLEFLIYFQGNSAPDKSGLPSDRFSAERTGGSVSTLTIQRTQQEDSAVYLCASSQTTPFGRGGYTFGSGTRLTVV.

This sequence joins TRBV20-1 and TRBJ1-5; D might be TRBD1 (5 bases). The CDR3 consists of 14 residues. CDR1 is DFQATT and CDR2 is SNEGSKA in the germline V gene (reference sequence). V was pared by 6 bases and J by 4 bases, with 16 bases between. The CDR3 protein is CSASGGDGNQPQHF. The CDR3 DNA reads TGCAGTGCAAGTGGGGGGGACGGTAATCAGCCCCAGCATTTT.

The chain is built from TRBV9 and TRBJ2-3; TRBD2 matches at 12 bases. There are 19 residues in the CDR3. Looked up from germline, CDR1 is SGDLS and CDR2 is YYNGEE. Trimming at V came to 3 bases and at J to 0 bases, leaving 11 bases not matched to a gene. CDR3 nucleotides: TGTGCCAGCAGCGAAGGGACTAGCGGGTGGGTCTCTAGCACAGATACGCAGTATTTT. It is translated as CASSEGTSGWVSSTDTQYF.

This clone was seen a handful of times. CDR3 sequence reads: CASGLSHRGGGYTF. The CDR3 DNA follows: TGTGCTAGTGGTTTGTCCCACAGGGGAGGAGGCTACACCTTC. The gene calls are TRBV12-5 and TRBJ1-2; 7 bases are a match to TRBD1. This CDR3 has 14 amino acids. Looked up from germline, CDR1 is LGHNT and CDR2 is FRNRAP. Trimming cost V 2 bases and J 8 bases; bases outside gene matches: 8.

The rearrangement links TRBV9 to TRBJ2-1; 11 bases agree with TRBD2. CDR3 size: 16 residues. With V trimmed by 4 bases and J by 4 bases, 7 bases remained unmatched. CDR1 is SGDLS, CDR2 YYNGEE, per germline. CDR3 DNA: TGTGCCAGCAGCTTCATGTTAGCGGGGGGGTACAATGAGCAGTTCTTC. It yields the protein CASSFMLAGGYNEQFF.

J is TRBJ2-3 and V is TRBV11-2; D may be TRBD2 (5 bases). The CDR3 is 14 amino acids. The germline V and J ends were trimmed by 6 bases and 2 bases, with 12 bases remaining between them. Germline CDR1 SGHAT, CDR2 FQNNGV. The CDR3 sequence is CASREAAPTDTQYF. CDR3 nucleotides: TGTGCCAGCAGGGAGGCAGCCCCCACAGATACGCAGTATTTT.

This chain connects TRBV3-1 (or the pseudogene TRBV3-2) to TRBJ2-1, with 8 bases lining up with TRBD2. CDR1 and CDR2 from the germline V gene are LGHDT and YNNKEL (reference sequence). Trimming at V came to 9 bases and at J to 1 base, leaving 5 bases not matched to a gene. The CDR3 length is 14 residues. The CDR3 DNA sequence: TGTGCCAGTTCAAGCGGGGGTTCCTACAATGAGCAGTTCTTC. It translates to CASSSGGSYNEQFF.

This sequence joins TRBV19 and TRBJ2-2; D is perhaps TRBD1 (5 bases). Germline V gene sequence: CDR1 LNHDA, CDR2 SQIVND (reference sequence). The CDR3 is made up of 13 amino acids. V was trimmed by 6 bases and J by 7 bases, leaving 12 bases between them. The CDR3 spells CASRARAYGELFF. The CDR3 bases are TGTGCCAGTAGAGCCAGGGCTTACGGGGAGCTGTTTTTT.

This chain connects TRBV2 to TRBJ2-3, with TRBD2 matching over 11 bases. The length of the CDR3 is 15 residues. The V segment lost 6 bases and the J segment 2 bases; nucleotides outside the gene matches: 4. Germline CDR1 reads SNHLY; CDR2 reads FYNNEI. CDR3 sequence reads: CASRGTSGPTDTQYF. The CDR3 bases are TGTGCCAGCAGGGGGACTAGCGGTCCCACAGATACGCAGTATTTT.

The chain is built from TRBV5-6 and TRBJ1-1, with a possible D match to TRBD1 (6 bases). The germline V gene has CDR1 SGHDT and CDR2 YYEEEE. CDR3 length: 14 residues. V lost 6 bases to trimming and J lost 8 bases, with 20 bases between them. The CDR3 sequence: CASNVQGGGREAFF. For the CDR3, the DNA is TGTGCCAGCAATGTACAGGGAGGGGGTAGAGAAGCTTTCTTT.

V is TRBV3-1 (or the pseudogene TRBV3-2) and J is TRBJ1-2; D may be TRBD1 (6 bases). This CDR3 spans 13 amino acids. Germline CDR1 reads LGHDT; CDR2 reads YNNKEL (reference sequence). The ends were cut back, 5 bases at V and 3 bases at J, with 10 bases in the middle. CDR3 protein: CASSSGTHYGYTF. The CDR3 region has the DNA TGTGCCAGCAGCAGCGGGACACACTATGGCTACACCTTC.

V usage is TRBV6-2 or TRBV6-3 and J usage is TRBJ1-5, with 8 bases matching TRBD1. The CDR3 totals 16 residues. Germline CDR1 reads MNHEY; CDR2 reads SVGEGT. V lost 5 bases to trimming and J lost 0 bases; unmatched junction nucleotides: 6. The CDR3 sequence is CASSTGGPYSNQPQHF. The DNA for the CDR3 is TGTGCCAGCAGTACAGGGGGGCCATATAGCAATCAGCCCCAGCATTTT.

The chain couples TRBV7-3 to TRBJ2-1; 9 bases agree with TRBD1. The CDR3 loop spans 15 amino acids. Germline assignment: CDR1 SGHTA and CDR2 FQGTGA. With 5 bases clipped from V and 6 bases from J, the junction kept 8 bases outside the gene matches. CDR3 DNA: TGTGCCAGCAGCAAAGGGGACAGGGATGGCAATGAGCAGTTCTTC. This codes for CASSKGDRDGNEQFF.

This rearrangement joins TRBV3-1 (or the pseudogene TRBV3-2) to TRBJ1-2; TRBD1 matches at 7 bases. This CDR3 has 14 amino acids. After removal of 4 bases from V and 8 bases from J, the junction contained 10 bases not matched to a gene. The germline V gene has CDR1 LGHDT and CDR2 YNNKEL (reference sequence). CDR3 coding DNA: TGTGCCAGCAGCCCCTACGCAGGGGGGTACGGCTACACCTTC. This gives the protein CASSPYAGGYGYTF.

V and J are TRBV12-5 and TRBJ2-1, with TRBD1 as a possible D gene (6 bases). The germline CDR1 and CDR2 sequences are LGHNT and FRNRAP. This CDR3 has 16 residues. Trimming removed 0 bases from V and 0 bases from J, with 9 bases in between. The CDR3 is CASGLVLGASYNEQFF. The CDR3 coding sequence is TGTGCTAGTGGTTTGGTACTGGGGGCCTCCTACAATGAGCAGTTCTTC.

The J gene is TRBJ1-1, the V gene TRBV19; 7 positions match TRBD1. Germline V gene sequence: CDR1 LNHDA, CDR2 SQIVND (reference sequence). Unmatched junction bases numbered 7, after V lost 5 bases and J lost 4 bases. This CDR3 is built from 14 residues. The CDR3 region is CASSVEQGSTEAFF. CDR3 nucleotide sequence: TGTGCCAGTAGTGTTGAACAGGGGAGCACTGAAGCTTTCTTT.

This clone was seen once. The chain has TRBV19 and TRBJ1-1; the match to TRBD1 covers 9 bases. V lost 6 bases to trimming and J lost 0 bases; unmatched junction nucleotides: 11. The V gene's germline CDR1 is LNHDA and CDR2 SQIVND (reference sequence). This CDR3 is 17 amino acids long. The chain's CDR3 is CASSPARQGGMNTEAFF. The CDR3 coding sequence is TGTGCCAGTAGCCCGGCAAGACAGGGGGGGATGAACACTGAAGCTTTCTTT.

CDR3 in DNA: TGTGCCAGCAGTTTGACAGGGGATGGCTACACCTTC. Translating gives CASSLTGDGYTF. The V and J genes are TRBV6-5 and TRBJ1-2; 8 nucleotides agree with TRBD1. In germline, CDR1 is MNHEY, CDR2 SVGAGI. The CDR3 has 12 residues. Trimming at V came to 4 bases and at J to 6 bases, leaving 1 base not matched to a gene.

Of note for this clone: At one end the junction does not follow the germline gene, possibly because of a read error. The chain recombines TRBV4-1 with TRBJ1-2; TRBD1 agrees at 8 bases. The CDR3 runs to 16 residues. Per the germline V gene, CDR1 is MGHRA and CDR2 is YSYEKL. DNA for the CDR3: TGCGCCAGCAGTCAAGATAGGAGACAGGGGTATTCTGGCTACACCTTC. Translating gives CASSQDRRQGYSGYTF.

With respect to this clone: The junction does not match germline at one end; this may be a read error. The chain carries TRBV12-3 or TRBV12-4 and TRBJ1-1; D gene ambiguous. This CDR3 contains 13 residues. CDR3 region: CASSLTRFEGWGF. In nucleotides, the CDR3 is TGTGCCAGCAGTTTAACAAGGTTTGAGGGTTGGGGATTT.

This clone appeared a single time. The chain is built from TRBV27 and TRBJ2-1; the D gene is possibly TRBD2 (5 bases). The CDR3 has 16 residues. Germline loops: CDR1 MNHEY, CDR2 SMNVEV (reference sequence). The V gene lost 2 bases and the J gene lost 0 bases, with 11 bases spanning the gap. The CDR3 is CASSLRGPSSYNEQFF. The CDR3 DNA follows: TGTGCCAGCAGTTTACGCGGGCCCAGCTCCTACAATGAGCAGTTCTTC.